The source of this TCR beta chain is a study of T cell responses to AZD1222 COVID-19 vaccine. Broader study findings: Donors skewed white British and female; clonal diversity was possibly underestimated. The repertoires were collected only after the peak T cell response. Reportedly, nearly half the spike-specific TCRs target unmutated variant regions.

This clone occurred once. Its target is unknown. Repertoires were generated with immunoSEQ multiplex PCR, while TCRdb's copy carries only in-frame clones and drops some. The repertoire consists of about 200,000 clones, with almost 95% occurring once and the leading ten covering 1% to 1.5%. V lost 4 bases to trimming and J lost 2 bases, with 14 bases between them. CDR1 and CDR2 (germline): KGHSH, LQKENI. The CDR3 has 15 residues. This chain connects TRBV18 to TRBJ1-1; tentative D call: TRBD1 (5 bases). This receptor was taken from an adult in good health. Sequencing was performed on peripheral blood, taken on day 0 of AZD1222 vaccination. The CDR3 protein is CASSRTGRGNTEAFF. The DNA for the CDR3 is TGTGCCAGCTCACGCACGGGACGGGGAAACACTGAAGCTTTCTTT. The whole variable domain, remainder taken from reference TRBV18 and TRBJ1-1, is NAGVMQNPRHLVRRRGQEARLRCSPMKGHSHVYWYRQLPEEGLKFMVYLQKENIIDESGMPKERFSAEFPKEGPSILRIQQVVRGDSAAYFCASSRTGRGNTEAFFGQGTRLTVV.